One and the same sample provided the 27 T cell receptor beta chains below, sequenced in a study of cytomegalovirus exposure and HLA in healthy donors. With 60 Vbeta and 13 Jbeta primers, the PCR was carried out. Profiling relied on immunoSEQ multiplex PCR, and the TCRdb table lists in-frame clones only, not all of them. The data contain 150,000 to 180,000 clones, 60% to 80% of them singletons. The specimen was PBMCs. The receptors come from a man aged 30 to 45 in good health and CMV-seropositive.

This chain joins TRBV9 and TRBJ2-3; tentatively, D is TRBD2 (6 bases). The V gene's germline CDR1 is SGDLS and CDR2 YYNGEE. CDR3 length: 12 residues. Between the trimmed V and J ends, which lost 3 bases and 7 bases, there was a span of 9 bases. As DNA, the CDR3 is TGTGCCAGCAGCGATACTAGCAATACGCAGTATTTT. Protein sequence: CASSDTSNTQYF. The full variable domain, its missing parts supplied by reference TRBV9 and TRBJ2-3, is DSGVTQTPKHLITATGQRVTLRCSPRSGDLSVYWYQQSLDQGLQFLIQYYNGEERAKGNILERFSAQQFPDLHSELNLSSLELGDSALYFCASSDTSNTQYFGPGTRLTVL.

The chain links TRBV2 to TRBJ2-6; 10 nucleotides align to TRBD1. In germline, CDR1 is SNHLY, CDR2 FYNNEI. The CDR3 length is 19 residues. J was trimmed by 0 bases and V by 4 bases; bases with no gene match: 9. Written as DNA, the CDR3 is TGTGCCAGCAGTGGGGACAGGGGTTTCTCGAGCTCTGGGGCCAACGTCCTGACTTTC. It codes for CASSGDRGFSSSGANVLTF.

The rearrangement uses TRBV9 and TRBJ2-3, with 7 positions matching TRBD1. Germline V CDR1 and CDR2: SGDLS, YYNGEE. CDR3 length: 14 residues. V lost 4 bases and J lost 4; bases outside the gene matches: 6. DNA of the CDR3: TGTGCCAGCAGCACAGGGGTAAGAGCAGATACGCAGTATTTT. As protein: CASSTGVRADTQYF. Complete variable domain (other parts from reference TRBV9 and TRBJ2-3): DSGVTQTPKHLITATGQRVTLRCSPRSGDLSVYWYQQSLDQGLQFLIQYYNGEERAKGNILERFSAQQFPDLHSELNLSSLELGDSALYFCASSTGVRADTQYFGPGTRLTVL.

This clone showed up just a few times. V is TRBV4-2 and J is TRBJ2-2, with 8 nucleotides matching TRBD2. The J segment lost 1 base and the V segment lost 1 base, leaving 5 bases of the junction unmatched. This CDR3 has 17 amino acids. Germline CDR1 and CDR2: LGHNA and YNFKEQ. The DNA of the CDR3 is TGTGCCAGCAGCCAAGGATCGAGCGGGAGGAACACCGGGGAGCTGTTTTTT. This gives the protein CASSQGSSGRNTGELFF.

The gene calls are TRBV13 and TRBJ2-1, with TRBD2 matching over 10 bases. Germline V gives CDR1 PRHDT, CDR2 FYEKMQ (reference sequence). This CDR3 spans 14 amino acids. Trimming took 5 bases from V and 5 from J; bases not matched to a gene: 3. CDR3 nucleotide sequence: TGTGCCAGCAGCCTAGCGGGAGTTCACAATGAGCAGTTCTTC. It yields the protein CASSLAGVHNEQFF.

J is TRBJ2-7 and V is TRBV7-6, with TRBD1 matching 7 bases. The V and J ends lost 3 bases and 5 bases, in that order; junction bases with no gene match: 4. Germline V gene lookup returns CDR1 SGHVS and CDR2 FNYEAQ. This CDR3 comprises 13 residues. CDR3: CASSFRDSHEQYF. The CDR3 nucleotides read TGTGCCAGCAGCTTCCGGGACAGCCACGAGCAGTACTTC.

The chain recombines TRBV10-3 with TRBJ2-3; maybe TRBD2 (5 bases). This CDR3 is 13 amino acids long. Germline-derived CDR1 and CDR2 are ENHRY and SYGVKD. V lost 6 bases to trimming and J lost 5 bases, with 12 bases between them. The CDR3 bases are TGTGCCATCAGAGTAGGTGGAGGAGATACGCAGTATTTT. Translation gives CAIRVGGGDTQYF.

The V and J genes are TRBV27 and TRBJ2-6; the D gene is possibly TRBD1 (5 bases). The V end was cut by 5 bases, the J end by 4 bases, with 9 bases between. Germline CDR1 and CDR2: MNHEY and SMNVEV (reference sequence). The CDR3 covers 14 residues. The CDR3 sequence is CASSAGSGANVLTF. In DNA, the CDR3 is TGTGCCAGCAGTGCAGGGTCCGGGGCCAACGTCCTGACTTTC.

The V gene is TRBV28, the J gene TRBJ2-7, with 8 bases matching TRBD1. This CDR3 has 15 amino acids. Losses at the gene ends were 2 bases for V and 0 bases for J; bases not matched to a gene: 3. The germline V gene has CDR1 MDHEN and CDR2 SYDVKM. The DNA of the CDR3 is TGTGCCAGCAGTTTACTACAGGGGGGCTCCTACGAGCAGTACTTC. It is translated as CASSLLQGGSYEQYF.

This clone was observed a few times. This chain connects TRBV4-1 to TRBJ2-7, with TRBD2 matching over 9 bases. Germline assignment: CDR1 MGHRA and CDR2 YSYEKL. Trimming at V came to 0 bases and at J to 0 bases, leaving 12 bases not matched to a gene. The CDR3 totals 19 residues. The DNA of the CDR3 is TGCGCCAGCAGCCAAGATTGGGTTGGCGAGACTAGCGGCTCCTACGAGCAGTACTTC. Protein sequence: CASSQDWVGETSGSYEQYF.

As DNA, the CDR3 is TGCGCCAGCCGCCTAACTAGCGGGAGCACAGATACGCAGTATTTT. This sequence encodes CASRLTSGSTDTQYF. The chain employs TRBV5-1 and TRBJ2-3; 9 nucleotides align to TRBD2. CDR3 size: 15 residues. Germline V gives CDR1 SGHRS, CDR2 YFSETQ. V lost 7 bases, J lost 0 bases, and 6 bases stayed unmatched.

This sequence joins TRBV28 and TRBJ2-1, with TRBD2 identical over 11 bases. The CDR3 runs to 15 residues. Germline V lookup: CDR1 MDHEN, CDR2 SYDVKM. The trim removed 5 bases at V and 2 bases at J, leaving 2 bases unmatched. The CDR3 nucleotides read TGTGCCAGCAGTCCGACTAGCGGGACCTACAATGAGCAGTTCTTC. Residues: CASSPTSGTYNEQFF.

The gene calls are TRBV11-2 and TRBJ2-2; D remains unclear. The CDR3 spans 15 residues. The germline gives CDR1 SGHAT, CDR2 FQNNGV. Trimming took off 0 bases at V and 7 bases at J, with 12 bases between the two ends. The CDR3 DNA reads as TGTGCCAGCAGCTTAGAAACAGCCCCTGGCGGGGAGCTGTTTTTT. It is translated as CASSLETAPGGELFF.

This chain connects TRBV19 to TRBJ2-3; 9 bases are a match to TRBD2. The V and J ends lost 1 base and 6 bases, in that order; junction bases with no gene match: 8. Per germline, CDR1 LNHDA and CDR2 SQIVND (reference sequence). CDR3 length equals 16 residues. The CDR3 loop is CASSIGVGLALDTQYF. DNA of the CDR3: TGTGCCAGTAGTATAGGGGTGGGACTAGCACTTGATACGCAGTATTTT. The complete variable domain, with remaining parts taken from reference TRBV19 and TRBJ2-3, reads DGGITQSPKYLFRKEGQNVTLSCEQNLNHDAMYWYRQDPGQGLRLIYYSQIVNDFQKGDIAEGYSVSREKKESFPLTVTSAQKNPTAFYLCASSIGVGLALDTQYFGPGTRLTVL.

The chain is built from TRBV19 and TRBJ2-7; 8 bases line up with TRBD1. CDR3 length equals 13 residues. Germline values: CDR1 LNHDA, CDR2 SQIVND (reference sequence). Losses at the gene ends were 6 bases for V and 4 bases for J; bases not matched to a gene: 5. The CDR3 sequence is CASRPQGAYEQYF. The CDR3 coding sequence is TGTGCCAGTAGACCGCAGGGGGCGTACGAGCAGTACTTC.

The rearrangement joins TRBV5-6 to TRBJ1-1, with D maybe TRBD1 (5 bases). The CDR3 totals 15 residues. Germline V gives CDR1 SGHDT, CDR2 YYEEEE. V lost 0 bases to trimming and J lost 10 bases, with 19 bases between them. The CDR3 sequence is CASSLAETAGWRAFF. CDR3 coding DNA: TGTGCCAGCAGCTTGGCCGAAACGGCAGGGTGGAGAGCTTTCTTT. Looking up the rest from reference TRBV5-6 and TRBJ1-1 gives the full variable domain: DAGVTQSPTHLIKTRGQQVTLRCSPKSGHDTVSWYQQALGQGPQFIFQYYEEEERQRGNFPDRFSGHQFPNYSSELNVNALLLGDSALYLCASSLAETAGWRAFFGQGTRLTVV.

This chain joins TRBV27 and TRBJ2-1; 11 bases align to TRBD2. Trimming at V came to 5 bases and at J to 0 bases, leaving 18 bases not matched to a gene. This CDR3 is 21 amino acids long. CDR1 is MNHEY, CDR2 SMNVEV, per germline (reference sequence). DNA for the CDR3: TGTGCCAGCAGTCCGACCCCCCGGCTAGCGGGAGGTCAGAGCTCCTACAATGAGCAGTTCTTC. It encodes CASSPTPRLAGGQSSYNEQFF.

For the CDR3, the DNA is TGTGCCAGCAGTACAGGAATAAATCAGCCCCAGCATTTT. It translates to CASSTGINQPQHF. V and J are TRBV28 and TRBJ1-5; D is perhaps TRBD1 (5 bases). From germline, CDR1 is MDHEN and CDR2 SYDVKM. This CDR3 is 13 amino acids long. V was pared by 5 bases and J by 4 bases, with 9 bases between.

The gene calls are TRBV9 and TRBJ1-6, with 8 bases that match TRBD1. V lost 0 bases to trimming and J lost 14 bases; unmatched junction nucleotides: 10. Germline CDR1 is SGDLS and CDR2 is YYNGEE. The CDR3 contains 15 residues. In DNA, the CDR3 is TGTGCCAGCAGCGTAGAGGGAGGACAGGGATCCACCCTCCACTTT. Translation: CASSVEGGQGSTLHF.

The J gene is TRBJ2-2, the V gene TRBV4-2; 8 positions agree with TRBD2. The CDR3 spans 14 residues. CDR1 and CDR2 from the germline V gene are LGHNA and YNFKEQ. Trimming took 6 bases from V and 3 from J; bases not matched to a gene: 3. This CDR3 is CASRREGDTGELFF. The CDR3 nucleotides are TGTGCCAGCAGACGGGAGGGCGACACCGGGGAGCTGTTTTTT.

The rearrangement uses TRBV15 and TRBJ2-7; D uncertain. Trimming took 1 base from V and 0 from J, leaving 10 bases between them. Germline values: CDR1 LNHNV, CDR2 YYDKDF (reference sequence). This CDR3 has 15 amino acids. The CDR3 here is CATSRVLGLSYEQYF. As DNA, the CDR3 is TGTGCCACCAGCAGAGTCCTAGGTCTCTCCTACGAGCAGTACTTC.

The gene calls are TRBV7-2 and TRBJ2-1; TRBD2 aligns across 13 bases. V was pared by 8 bases and J by 6 bases, with 7 bases of the junction left unmatched. The germline CDR1 and CDR2 sequences are SGHTA and FQGNSA. This CDR3 contains 15 residues. Here the CDR3 DNA reads TGTGCCAGCTGCCTCGGACTAGCGGGAGTCAATGAGCAGTTCTTC. Translation gives CASCLGLAGVNEQFF.

The chain couples TRBV9 to TRBJ2-1, with 14 nucleotides matching TRBD2. The CDR3 contains 16 residues. V shed 0 bases, J shed 8 bases, and the junction held 4 bases outside the gene matches. Germline values: CDR1 SGDLS, CDR2 YYNGEE. CDR3 region: CASSVVGTSGSYEQFF. The CDR3, as DNA: TGTGCCAGCAGCGTAGTGGGGACTAGCGGGAGTTATGAGCAGTTCTTC. The full variable domain, its missing parts supplied by reference TRBV9 and TRBJ2-1, is DSGVTQTPKHLITATGQRVTLRCSPRSGDLSVYWYQQSLDQGLQFLIQYYNGEERAKGNILERFSAQQFPDLHSELNLSSLELGDSALYFCASSVVGTSGSYEQFFGPGTRLTVL.

The V gene is TRBV19, the J gene TRBJ1-2, with TRBD1 as a possible D gene (6 bases). Germline CDR1 and CDR2: LNHDA and SQIVND (reference sequence). CDR3 size: 18 residues. The V end was cut by 2 bases, the J end by 2 bases, with 21 bases between. The CDR3 region has the DNA TGTGCCAGTAGTATACCCCTGAAGCCCGGGGGGCAGAACTATGGCTACACCTTC. Protein: CASSIPLKPGGQNYGYTF.

This chain uses TRBV5-4 with TRBJ1-6; D remains unclear. CDR3 length equals 15 residues. Germline assignment: CDR1 SGHNT and CDR2 YYREEE (reference sequence). V dropped 8 bases and J dropped 7 bases, with 19 bases sitting between them. The DNA for the CDR3 is TGTGCCAGTGCAGGTGGTTTGGGCGAAAATTCACCCCTCCACTTT. Encoded protein: CASAGGLGENSPLHF.

This sequence joins TRBV6-1 and TRBJ1-1; D gene uncertain. The V and J ends lost 8 bases and 0 bases respectively, with 13 bases between them. The CDR3 is made up of 14 amino acids. Per the germline V gene, CDR1 is MNHNS and CDR2 is SASEGT. The CDR3 loop is CASERGPLNTEAFF. The DNA for the CDR3 is TGTGCCAGCGAAAGAGGGCCCCTGAACACTGAAGCTTTCTTT.

The rearrangement joins TRBV4-1 to TRBJ1-3; 7 nucleotides align to TRBD1. Per germline, CDR1 MGHRA and CDR2 YSYEKL. CDR3 length: 17 amino acids. After removal of 2 bases from V and 0 bases from J, the junction contained 7 bases not matched to a gene. CDR3: CASSQRQGRDSGNTIYF. The CDR3 DNA is TGCGCCAGCAGCCAACGACAGGGTCGAGACTCTGGAAACACCATATATTTT.